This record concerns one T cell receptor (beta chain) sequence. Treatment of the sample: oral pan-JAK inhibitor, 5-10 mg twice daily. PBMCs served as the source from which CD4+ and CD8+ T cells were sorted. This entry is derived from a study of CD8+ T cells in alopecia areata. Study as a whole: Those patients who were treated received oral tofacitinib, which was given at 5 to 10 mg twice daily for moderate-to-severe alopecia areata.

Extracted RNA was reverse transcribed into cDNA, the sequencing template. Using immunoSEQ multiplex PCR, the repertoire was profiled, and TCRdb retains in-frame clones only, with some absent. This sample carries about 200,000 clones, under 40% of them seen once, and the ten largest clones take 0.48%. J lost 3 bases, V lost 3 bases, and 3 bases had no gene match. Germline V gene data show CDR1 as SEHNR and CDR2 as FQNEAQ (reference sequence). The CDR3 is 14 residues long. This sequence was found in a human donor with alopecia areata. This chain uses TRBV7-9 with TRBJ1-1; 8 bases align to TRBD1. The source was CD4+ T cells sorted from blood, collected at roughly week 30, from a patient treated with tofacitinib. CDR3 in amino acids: CASSFKTGDTEAFF. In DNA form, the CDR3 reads TGTGCCAGCAGCTTTAAGACAGGGGACACTGAAGCTTTCTTT.